Sequencing of this T cell receptor beta chain was carried out in a study of T-cell reconstitution after alpha-beta-depleted transplantation in children. Overall study results and limits: Day-60 TCRbeta diversity that was high in some patients was derived from surviving recipient T cells and thymic progenitors. One year after transplant, T-cell counts and diversity came mostly from newly produced T cells. Reportedly, only several hundred clones from non-depleted graft cells drove alpha-beta T-cell counts at about two months.

This clonotype was detected a few times. Antigen unknown. The germline CDR1 and CDR2 sequences are SNHLY and FYNNEI. The V end was cut by 3 bases, the J end by 9 bases, with 12 bases between. CDR3 length equals 13 residues. Preparing the TCRbeta library involved the use of unique molecular identifiers. Each CDR3 protein gets one entry after TCRdb re-called the PCR reads with MiXCR. The table has a few hundred thousand distinct CDR3 sequences, approximately 41% seen once; the top ten hold about 30%. The clonotype originates from a girl aged 2-15 years with aplastic anemia, due to receive a stem cell transplant. This rearrangement joins TRBV2 to TRBJ2-1, with D perhaps TRBD2 (5 bases). The sample here was PBMCs, taken before TCRalphabeta/CD19-depleted stem cell transplant. In DNA form, the CDR3 reads TGTGCCAGCAGTGATGTCGGGGTTACTGAGCAGTTCTTC. Its translation: CASSDVGVTEQFF.